The clone carrying this T cell receptor beta chain was counted at least ten times. Germline V gene data show CDR1 as SGHRS and CDR2 as YFSETQ. Trimming took 5 bases from V and 1 from J, leaving 12 bases between them. CDR3 size: 14 residues. The data were obtained in a study of T cells in Graves' hyperthyroidism and ophthalmopathy. Amplification targeted TCR beta CDR3 regions from RNA transcripts. First-round RT-PCR of the TCR CDR3 relied on the HTBI primer set. One entry per CDR3 protein results from TCRdb running MiXCR on the multiplex PCR reads. The table has approximately 620,000 distinct CDR3 sequences, approximately 15% seen once.

The chain carries TRBV5-1 and TRBJ1-1, with D perhaps matching TRBD1 (6 bases). Specimen: blood. This clonotype was sampled from a woman in her forties with Graves' ophthalmopathy. CDR3 coding DNA: TGCGCCAGCAGTGGAGGGGGTTCGAACACTGAAGCTTTCTTT. Amino acids: CASSGGGSNTEAFF.